This TCR beta chain is drawn from a study of blood T cells in healthy people across ages. Whole-study results and caveats: Diversity was higher, and naive CD4+ cells more numerous, in long-lived donors than in aged donors.

Aged about 6 to 90, donors were systemically healthy Caucasians from Russia. Each sample had at least 6 million PBMCs isolated. Turning to this clonotype: Its antigen is unidentified.

A sample-barcoded 5' primer and a J-beta primer mix were used in a second PCR of roughly 7 to 11 cycles. TCRdb processed the 5' RACE reads anew with MiXCR; each CDR3 protein has one entry. Here the sample spans about 780,000 distinct CDR3 sequences, approximately 59% being singletons. The CDR3 totals 14 residues. V was clipped by 4 bases and J by 4 bases, with 11 bases between them. Germline V gene lookup returns CDR1 SNHLY and CDR2 FYNNEI. The TCR sequence derives from a man under 40 in good health. This chain uses TRBV2 with TRBJ1-5, with D maybe TRBD1 (5 bases). The sample taken for sequencing was blood. The CDR3 protein is CASSVISGNQPQHF. Written as DNA, the CDR3 is TGTGCCAGCAGTGTTATCTCAGGGAATCAGCCCCAGCATTTT.